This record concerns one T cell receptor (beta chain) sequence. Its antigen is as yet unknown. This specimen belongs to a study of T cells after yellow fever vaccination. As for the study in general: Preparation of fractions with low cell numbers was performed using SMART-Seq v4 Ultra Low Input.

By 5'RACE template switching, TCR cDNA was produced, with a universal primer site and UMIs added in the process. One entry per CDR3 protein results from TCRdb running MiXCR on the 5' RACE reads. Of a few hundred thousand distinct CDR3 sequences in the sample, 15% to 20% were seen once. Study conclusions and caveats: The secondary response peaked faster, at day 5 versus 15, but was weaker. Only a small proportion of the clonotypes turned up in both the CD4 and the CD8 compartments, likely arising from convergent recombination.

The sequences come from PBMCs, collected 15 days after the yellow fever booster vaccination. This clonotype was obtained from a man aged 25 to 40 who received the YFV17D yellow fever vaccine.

The DNA for the CDR3 is TGTGCCAGCGGGACAGGCGACTACAATGAGCAGTTCTTC. Protein product: CASGTGDYNEQFF. The chain links TRBV28 to TRBJ2-1; 8 nucleotides align to TRBD1. Per the germline V gene, CDR1 is MDHEN and CDR2 is SYDVKM. V shed 8 bases and J 3 bases; nucleotides not matched to a gene: 3. The CDR3 covers 13 residues.